A single sample is the source of the 27 T cell receptor beta chains below, sequenced in a study of T cell changes during pregnancy in multiple sclerosis. Sequencing was performed with immunoSEQ multiplex PCR; in TCRdb, only in-frame clones are kept and a portion is missing. The data contain approximately 65,000 clones, about nine tenths of them seen just once; the ten biggest clones take up roughly 0.76%. Sample: CD4+ T cells from peripheral blood mononuclear cells, taken in the first trimester of pregnancy. These receptors all come from a female donor with multiple sclerosis, enrolled in a pregnancy study.

The CDR3 region is CASSLLAGHNEQFF. The CDR3 nucleotides are TGTGCCAGCAGCCTCCTAGCGGGGCACAATGAGCAGTTCTTC. This chain joins TRBV11-3 and TRBJ2-1; 9 bases line up with TRBD2. In germline, CDR1 is SGHNT, CDR2 YENEEA. CDR3 length: 14 residues. V trimming: 5 bases; J trimming: 5 bases; junction bases outside the gene matches: 4. The complete variable domain, with remaining parts taken from reference TRBV11-3 and TRBJ2-1, reads EAGVVQSPRYKIIEKKQPVAFWCNPISGHNTLYWYLQNLGQGPELLIRYENEEAVDDSQLPKDRFSAERLKGVDSTLKIQPAELGDSAVYLCASSLLAGHNEQFFGPGTRLTVL.

This clone occurred a few times. The genes are TRBV7-9 and TRBJ1-1; tentative D call: TRBD1 (5 bases). CDR3 length: 16 residues. The germline gives CDR1 SEHNR, CDR2 FQNEAQ (reference sequence). V shed 4 bases and J shed 0 bases, with 15 bases lying between them. CDR3 DNA sequence: TGTGCCAGCAGCTCAGGGCCAGGTTCTGTGAACACTGAAGCTTTCTTT. Its protein is CASSSGPGSVNTEAFF.

The rearrangement uses TRBV9 and TRBJ1-1; possible D gene TRBD1, 5 bases. CDR1 is SGDLS and CDR2 is YYNGEE in the germline V gene. This CDR3 comprises 13 residues. V gave up 0 bases and J gave up 8 bases, with 11 bases separating them. DNA of the CDR3: TGTGCCAGCAGCGTAGTTGGGAGGACAGAAGCTTTCTTT. Translation: CASSVVGRTEAFF.

V is TRBV5-1 and J is TRBJ1-2; TRBD1 matches 10 bases. The V and J ends lost 4 bases and 0 bases, in that order; junction bases with no gene match: 9. This CDR3 region has 17 residues. Germline V gene sequence: CDR1 SGHRS, CDR2 YFSETQ. Written as DNA, the CDR3 is TGCGCCAGCAGCCCAGGGACAGGGGTTAATGCTAACTATGGCTACACCTTC. Translated: CASSPGTGVNANYGYTF.

The V call is TRBV19, the J call TRBJ2-7, with 7 bases aligning to TRBD1. With V trimmed by 6 bases and J by 3 bases, 5 bases remained unmatched. Germline CDR1 reads LNHDA; CDR2 reads SQIVND (reference sequence). The CDR3 sequence is 13 residues long. The CDR3 sequence is CASRPTGFYEQYF. The CDR3 DNA is TGTGCCAGTAGACCGACAGGGTTCTACGAGCAGTACTTC.

The rearrangement uses TRBV2 and TRBJ2-5, with D perhaps TRBD1 (6 bases). V was clipped by 5 bases and J by 2 bases, with 15 bases between them. CDR3 length: 15 amino acids. Germline V gives CDR1 SNHLY, CDR2 FYNNEI. In DNA, the CDR3 is TGTGCCAGCAGTCCCTCTACAGGGTTTCAAGAGACCCAGTACTTC. Translated, it gives CASSPSTGFQETQYF.

As concerns this clone: One end of the junction varies from germline; a read error may be responsible. This sample includes further DNA sequences coding for the same CDR3. This chain uses TRBV6-4 with TRBJ2-1; TRBD2 matches 7 bases. Germline CDR1 MRHNA, CDR2 SNTAGT. The length of the CDR3 is 15 residues. CDR3 in amino acids: CASSDRGEGGNEQFF. The CDR3 region has the DNA TGTGCTAGCAGTGATCGGGGGGAGGGTGGCAATGAGCAGTTCTTC.

The chain joins TRBV7-2 to TRBJ1-4; D is unresolved. Per germline, CDR1 SGHTA and CDR2 FQGNSA. This CDR3 is built from 15 residues. Trimming pared 1 base from V and 4 bases from J, leaving 10 bases between. CDR3 amino acids: CASSLEVRSNEKLFF. CDR3 DNA sequence: TGTGCCAGCAGCTTAGAGGTGCGGAGTAATGAAAAACTGTTTTTT.

The chain employs TRBV9 and TRBJ2-7; D is perhaps TRBD2 (6 bases). Germline V gene data show CDR1 as SGDLS and CDR2 as YYNGEE. The V and J ends lost 0 bases and 2 bases respectively, with 9 bases between them. This CDR3 spans 14 amino acids. The DNA for the CDR3 is TGTGCCAGCAGCGTAGACGGGGGTACCTACGAGCAGTACTTC. Translation: CASSVDGGTYEQYF.

The V gene is TRBV19, the J gene TRBJ2-5; D unresolved. Trimming pared 5 bases from V and 5 bases from J, leaving 9 bases between. Germline V gene sequence: CDR1 LNHDA, CDR2 SQIVND (reference sequence). The CDR3 is made up of 12 amino acids. The CDR3 loop reads CASSFHLETQYF. CDR3 in DNA: TGTGCCAGTAGTTTCCATTTGGAGACCCAGTACTTC.

This sequence joins TRBV25-1 and TRBJ2-2; 8 nucleotides align to TRBD1. J lost 5 bases, V lost 5 bases, and 4 bases had no gene match. There are 14 residues in the CDR3. Germline assignment: CDR1 MGHDK and CDR2 SYGVNS. The CDR3, as DNA: TGTGCCAGCAGTCGACAGGGGATGACCGGGGAGCTGTTTTTT. Protein sequence: CASSRQGMTGELFF. The full variable domain, rest sourced from reference TRBV25-1 and TRBJ2-2, is EADIYQTPRYLVIGTGKKITLECSQTMGHDKMYWYQQDPGMELHLIHYSYGVNSTEKGDLSSESTVSRIRTEHFPLTLESARPSHTSQYLCASSRQGMTGELFFGEGSRLTVL.

The chain combines TRBV4-3 with TRBJ1-4; no clear D gene. The CDR3 totals 14 residues. Trimming removed 0 bases from V and 5 bases from J, with 7 bases in between. Germline CDR1 LGHNA, CDR2 YSLEER. The CDR3 sequence: CASSQDRRNEKLFF. CDR3 coding DNA: TGCGCCAGCAGCCAAGATCGGCGGAATGAAAAACTGTTTTTT.

This sequence joins TRBV7-2 and TRBJ2-7; 8 bases agree with TRBD2. The germline gives CDR1 SGHTA, CDR2 FQGNSA. The V gene end was trimmed by 5 bases and the J gene end by 2 bases; junction bases not matched to a gene: 8. This CDR3 has 15 amino acids. The DNA for the CDR3 is TGTGCCAGCAGCCGAGCGGCGGGGGGCACCTACGAGCAGTACTTC. It is translated as CASSRAAGGTYEQYF.

The chain carries TRBV10-3 and TRBJ1-3; 8 bases are shared with TRBD1. The CDR3 consists of 14 residues. CDR1 is ENHRY, CDR2 SYGVKD, per germline. Unmatched junction bases numbered 5, after V lost 8 bases and J lost 2 bases. The DNA for the CDR3 is TGTGCCATCCGATCAGGGGGCGCTGGAAACACCATATATTTT. Translating gives CAIRSGGAGNTIYF.

This clone showed up just a few times. As DNA, the CDR3 is TGTGCCACCAGCAGATCGAGGCCGGGACAGGGGGCGAGGGGCGCCTACACCTTC. Translation: CATSRSRPGQGARGAYTF. V is TRBV15 and J is TRBJ1-2; 12 positions agree with TRBD1. V shed 2 bases and J 10 bases; nucleotides not matched to a gene: 17. The CDR3 contains 18 residues. Germline V gene sequence: CDR1 LNHNV, CDR2 YYDKDF (reference sequence).

CDR3 DNA: TGTGCCTGGAGTTTGCCCGACGACAGGGGGGTCTTACGTGGCTACACCTTC. Its translation: CAWSLPDDRGVLRGYTF. V and J are TRBV30 and TRBJ1-2; TRBD1 aligns across 9 bases. CDR3 size: 17 residues. Trimming cost V 2 bases and J 7 bases; bases outside gene matches: 17. The germline gives CDR1 GTSNPN, CDR2 SVGIG (reference sequence).

V usage is TRBV5-4 and J usage is TRBJ1-6; a possible D gene is TRBD1 (5 bases). Between the trimmed V and J ends, which lost 4 bases and 7 bases, there was a span of 15 bases. The length of the CDR3 is 15 residues. Germline CDR1 SGHNT, CDR2 YYREEE (reference sequence). CDR3 sequence: CASSGGLNWNSPLHF. The CDR3 nucleotides are TGTGCCAGCAGCGGGGGACTCAATTGGAATTCACCCCTCCACTTT.

The chain couples TRBV19 to TRBJ1-2; weak D call: TRBD1 (5 bases). Germline loops: CDR1 LNHDA, CDR2 SQIVND (reference sequence). The CDR3 runs 10 residues. Deletions cut 10 bases from V and 6 bases from J, with 9 bases between. CDR3 residues: CATQGNGYTF. CDR3 coding DNA: TGTGCCACTCAGGGTAATGGCTACACCTTC.

This chain uses TRBV7-2 with TRBJ1-1, with D unclear. Trimming took 3 bases from V and 1 from J, leaving 9 bases between them. Per the germline V gene, CDR1 is SGHTA and CDR2 is FQGNSA. The CDR3 spans 14 residues. CDR3 in DNA: TGTGCCAGCAGCTTTCAAGGAGGGAACACTGAAGCTTTCTTT. Residues: CASSFQGGNTEAFF.

The chain's CDR3 is CASSIGSGFNQPQHF. CDR3 nucleotide sequence: TGTGCCAGTAGTATAGGGTCCGGGTTCAATCAGCCCCAGCATTTT. This sequence joins TRBV19 and TRBJ1-5; D call uncertain. This CDR3 has 15 amino acids. CDR1 LNHDA and CDR2 SQIVND come from the germline V gene (reference sequence). V lost 1 base, J lost 3 bases, and 10 bases lay in between. Drawing the rest from reference TRBV19 and TRBJ1-5, the complete variable domain is DGGITQSPKYLFRKEGQNVTLSCEQNLNHDAMYWYRQDPGQGLRLIYYSQIVNDFQKGDIAEGYSVSREKKESFPLTVTSAQKNPTAFYLCASSIGSGFNQPQHFGDGTRLSIL.

The rearrangement uses TRBV5-6 and TRBJ2-3, with 9 bases matching TRBD2. J was trimmed by 1 base and V by 2 bases; bases with no gene match: 8. The CDR3 extends over 17 amino acids. CDR1 SGHDT and CDR2 YYEEEE come from the germline V gene. CDR3 protein: CASSFETLAGGTDTQYF. DNA for the CDR3: TGTGCCAGCAGCTTTGAGACCTTAGCGGGGGGCACAGATACGCAGTATTTT.

This chain joins TRBV7-2 and TRBJ2-2; 7 bases line up with TRBD1. Germline loops: CDR1 SGHTA, CDR2 FQGNSA. V lost 3 bases to trimming and J lost 2 bases; unmatched junction nucleotides: 3. The CDR3 runs to 15 residues. The CDR3 DNA is TGTGCCAGCAGCTTTAGACAGGGTAACACCGGGGAGCTGTTTTTT. Translating gives CASSFRQGNTGELFF.

The V and J genes are TRBV4-1 and TRBJ2-3; 10 nucleotides match TRBD1. This CDR3 comprises 17 residues. The germline gives CDR1 MGHRA, CDR2 YSYEKL. V lost 4 bases and J lost 5; bases outside the gene matches: 12. The CDR3 loop is CASSPMNPGQGRDTQYF. CDR3 nucleotide sequence: TGCGCCAGCAGCCCGATGAACCCGGGACAGGGGAGAGATACGCAGTATTTT.

The V and J genes are TRBV29-1 and TRBJ2-5, with a possible D match to TRBD2 (5 bases). With 8 bases removed from V and 4 bases from J, the gap between germline ends came to 17 bases. The CDR3 contains 13 residues. Germline V CDR1 and CDR2: SQVTM, ANQGSEA. CDR3 coding DNA: TGCAGCTTCGAGTCGGGGTTGAGAGAGACCCAGTACTTC. It yields the protein CSFESGLRETQYF.

The rearrangement uses TRBV5-6 and TRBJ2-7, with D maybe TRBD1 (5 bases). Germline V gives CDR1 SGHDT, CDR2 YYEEEE. The CDR3 sequence is 14 residues long. Trimming took 7 bases from V and 3 from J, leaving 17 bases between them. In DNA, the CDR3 is TGTGCCAGCCGAACGGCAGGGTTGGGCTACGAGCAGTACTTC. Translated, it gives CASRTAGLGYEQYF.

The chain uses TRBV5-4 and TRBJ2-1; 9 nucleotides match TRBD1. V dropped 4 bases and J dropped 5; count of bases not matched to a gene: 7. This CDR3 has 15 residues. Per germline, CDR1 SGHNT and CDR2 YYREEE (reference sequence). The CDR3 spells CASSVGHRGHNEQFF. CDR3 bases: TGTGCCAGCAGCGTGGGTCACAGGGGGCACAATGAGCAGTTCTTC.

The chain has TRBV7-2 and TRBJ2-3; TRBD2 matches at 14 bases. The CDR3 has 18 amino acids. CDR1 and CDR2 from the germline V gene are SGHTA and FQGNSA. J was trimmed by 0 bases and V by 4 bases; bases with no gene match: 6. DNA for the CDR3: TGTGCCAGCAGCTCCCCGGGGACTAGCGGGGGTAGCACAGATACGCAGTATTTT. Its protein is CASSSPGTSGGSTDTQYF.